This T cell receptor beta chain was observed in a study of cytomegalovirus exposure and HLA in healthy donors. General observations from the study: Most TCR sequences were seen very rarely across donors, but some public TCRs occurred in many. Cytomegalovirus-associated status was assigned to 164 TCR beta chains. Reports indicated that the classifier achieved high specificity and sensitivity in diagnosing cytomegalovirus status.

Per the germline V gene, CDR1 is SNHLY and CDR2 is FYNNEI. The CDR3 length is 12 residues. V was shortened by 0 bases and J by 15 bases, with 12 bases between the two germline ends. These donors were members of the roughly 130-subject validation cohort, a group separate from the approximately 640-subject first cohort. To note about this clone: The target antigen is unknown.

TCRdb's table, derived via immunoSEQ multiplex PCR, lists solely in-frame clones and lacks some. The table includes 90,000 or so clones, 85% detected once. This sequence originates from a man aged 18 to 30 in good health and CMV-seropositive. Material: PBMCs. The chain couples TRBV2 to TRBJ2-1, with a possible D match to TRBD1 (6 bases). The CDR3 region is CASSEAQGKAFF. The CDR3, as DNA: TGTGCCAGCAGTGAAGCGCAGGGGAAGGCGTTCTTC.